This T cell receptor (beta chain) was captured in a study of blood T cell repertoires in COVID-19. About the research overall: Samples came from the United States, Italy and Spain, spanning acute and convalescent COVID-19. In each case, the material was cDNA or gDNA derived from T cells, B-cell-depleted T cells, or PBMCs.

The CDR3 is 15 amino acids. As originally analysed: For nucleated cells, counts were estimated from reference gene primer amplification. Here immunoSEQ multiplex PCR was the method, and the copy in TCRdb shows in-frame clones only, minus some. V and J calls plus clone size are reproduced from that table; the DNA served to infer D and trimming. The sample holds 250,000 to 300,000 clones; about 86% are singletons and the top ten take 3.6%. This sequence originates from a young man with active or convalescent COVID-19. J is TRBJ2-3 and V is TRBV12-2; TRBD2 is taken as the D call from the table, unchecked against the DNA. TRBV12-2 is classified as a pseudogene. The sample comprised peripheral blood. The CDR3 DNA reads TGTGCAAGTCGGGAAAGCGGGAGGGCCAAAGATACGCAGTATTTT. This codes for CASRESGRAKDTQYF.